This record concerns one T cell receptor (beta chain) sequence. This entry is derived from a study of T-cell reconstitution after alpha-beta-depleted transplantation in children. Preparation of the TCRbeta library was carried out with unique molecular identifiers. TCRdb re-called the PCR reads through MiXCR, storing one row per CDR3 protein. Among about 400,000 distinct CDR3 sequences listed, roughly 14% were seen once. V was clipped by 3 bases and J by 7 bases; unmatched bases: 6. CDR1 and CDR2 (germline): KGHSH, LQKENI. The CDR3 loop spans 15 amino acids. The chain employs TRBV18 and TRBJ1-6, with 7 bases identical to TRBD1. This TCR derives from a human donor who donated a stem cell graft to a child with Fanconi anemia. This specimen consisted of PBMCs, obtained from the stem cell graft. The CDR3 spells CASSPQTGANSPLHF. The CDR3 nucleotides read TGTGCCAGCTCACCCCAAACAGGGGCAAATTCACCCCTCCACTTT. Using reference TRBV18 and TRBJ1-6 for the parts outside the CDR3, the full variable domain is NAGVMQNPRHLVRRRGQEARLRCSPMKGHSHVYWYRQLPEEGLKFMVYLQKENIIDESGMPKERFSAEFPKEGPSILRIQQVVRGDSAAYFCASSPQTGANSPLHFGNGTRLTVT.